The clone carrying this T cell receptor (beta chain) was picked up one time. Germline-derived CDR1 and CDR2 are LNHDA and SQIVND (reference sequence). The CDR3 is 16 amino acids. The ends were cut back, 1 base at V and 5 bases at J, with 17 bases in the middle. The protocol was immunoSEQ multiplex PCR, while the TCRdb copy is restricted to in-frame clones and leaves out a portion. The sample records under 250,000 clones, approximately 85% being singletons. This sample stems from a study of blood T cell repertoires in COVID-19. Study information: The United States, Italy and Spain supplied acute and convalescent COVID-19 samples.

Patients in Seattle were enrolled during active infection, then followed longitudinally. This receptor was taken from a woman aged 70-85 years with COVID-19, enrolled during active disease. Sequencing was carried out using peripheral blood. J is TRBJ2-5 and V is TRBV19; D possibly corresponds to TRBD2 (5 bases). The CDR3 nucleotides read TGTGCCAGTAGTATAGTTTTCACGGGAATTAGCGAGACCCAGTACTTC. Its translation is CASSIVFTGISETQYF.